This T cell receptor beta chain was profiled in a study of stem cell transplantation in POMP-related autoinflammatory disease. Germline loops: CDR1 MNHNY, CDR2 SVGAGI (reference sequence). The CDR3 is made up of 16 amino acids. Findings and caveats of the study: A trend toward lower repertoire diversity and greater clonality appeared in every analyzed T-cell subset of PRAID patients.

Worth noting for this clone: Its antigen is still unknown. One end of the junction fails to match germline, which may point to a read error.

The table came from immunoSEQ multiplex PCR; TCRdb's copy has only in-frame clones and leaves some out. Of over 25,000 clones in the sample, about 90% were seen once. Prominent immunodeficiency with autoinflammation defined PRAID. Material: CD4+ T cells from PBMCs, obtained before stem cell transplantation. This receptor was taken from a human donor with POMP-related autoinflammation and immune dysregulation (PRAID). The chain recombines TRBV6-6 with TRBJ1-5; D is uncertain. This chain's CDR3 is CASSYSGDLSHQPQHF. CDR3 bases: TGTGCCAGCAGTTACTCGGGCGACCTTAGCCATCAGCCCCAGCATTTT.